Listed here are 12 T cell receptor beta chains from one sample, sequenced in a study of CXCR3-negative and CXCR3-positive naive CD8 T cells. UMI-labeled 5' RACE yielded the TRB cDNA libraries. One entry per CDR3 protein, without DNA, is what TCRdb gives after re-calling the 5' RACE reads. The repertoire table contains 46,000 or so distinct CDR3 sequences. Source material: naive CXCR3- CD8+ T cells from blood. Subset reported: CD45RO-CCR7+CD27+CD95- naive CD8+ T cells lacking CXCR3 (TNR3-). The receptors originated from a human donor in good health. Some clones in this sample may be carry-over from other donors' samples.

This sequence joins TRBV6-2 or TRBV6-3 and TRBJ1-2; TCRdb returns TRBD1, unconfirmable since there is no DNA. This CDR3 region has 15 residues. Germline CDR1 MNHEY, CDR2 SVGEGT. CDR3 loop: CASSASGGAGYGYTF.

The V call is TRBV6-5, the J call TRBJ2-7. This CDR3 has 15 residues. CDR1 and CDR2 from the germline V gene are MNHEY and SVGAGI. The CDR3 here is CASSYSISYSYEQYF.

J is TRBJ2-7 and V is TRBV29-1. The CDR3 is 15 amino acids. The V gene's germline CDR1 is SQVTM and CDR2 ANQGSEA. CDR3 residues: CSVEDHGEGPYEQYF.

This clonotype shows up as medium-sized by frequency. This chain connects TRBV4-2 to TRBJ2-2. This CDR3 is 14 amino acids long. The germline V gene encodes CDR1 LGHNA and CDR2 YNFKEQ. The CDR3 region is CASSQGFESGELFF.

This chain joins TRBV29-1 and TRBJ2-1; the TCRdb D gene call, TRBD2, has no DNA to confirm it. CDR3 length equals 12 residues. CDR1 and CDR2 (germline): SQVTM, ANQGSEA. CDR3: CSTVAGVNEQFF.

The V and J genes are TRBV5-1 and TRBJ2-3; the TCRdb call, TRBD2, lacks DNA for checking. The CDR3 is 19 residues long. CDR1 and CDR2 (germline): SGHRS, YFSETQ. The CDR3 spells CASSLADDVLAGVPDTQYF.

The V gene is TRBV12-3 or TRBV12-4, the J gene TRBJ2-1; TCRdb's D call of TRBD2 is untestable without DNA. CDR3 size: 12 residues. The CDR3 region is CASSPISDEQFF.

This rearrangement joins TRBV29-1 to TRBJ2-7; TCRdb selects TRBD1, and the lack of DNA leaves this call unchecked. Germline V CDR1 and CDR2: SQVTM, ANQGSEA. This CDR3 has 15 amino acids. CDR3: CSVEERGQGSYEQYF.

This sequence joins TRBV5-4 and TRBJ2-1; TCRdb indicates TRBD1, and absent DNA this call remains unverified. Germline V CDR1 and CDR2: SGHNT, YYREEE (reference sequence). The CDR3 consists of 14 residues. The CDR3 loop reads CASSLRGDGNEQFF.

The chain combines TRBV27 with TRBJ2-3; the D call from TCRdb, TRBD2, cannot be confirmed without DNA. CDR3 size: 14 residues. Germline assignment: CDR1 MNHEY and CDR2 SMNVEV (reference sequence). CDR3: CASSFFLTSDTQYF.

The chain employs TRBV7-9 and TRBJ1-3; TCRdb returns TRBD1, unconfirmable since there is no DNA. The CDR3 sequence is 16 residues long. Germline V CDR1 and CDR2: SEHNR, FQNEAQ (reference sequence). This chain's CDR3 is CASSLQTGGSGNTIYF.

This chain uses TRBV6-2 or TRBV6-3 with TRBJ2-7; there is no DNA to check the TCRdb D call of TRBD1. The CDR3 length is 13 residues. CDR1 is MNHEY and CDR2 is SVGEGT in the germline V gene. CDR3 sequence reads: CASTTPGGYEQYF.